This is a list of T cell receptor beta chains from one sample in a study of blood T cell repertoires in COVID-19. Sequencing was performed with immunoSEQ multiplex PCR; in TCRdb, only in-frame clones are kept and a portion is missing. The data contain fewer than 250,000 clones, more than 60% of them singletons. Source material: peripheral blood. The origin of the receptors is a woman between 45 and 65 years old with acute or convalescent COVID-19. The CDR3 runs from the conserved cysteine through the conserved F or W. A D gene is named only where the DNA matches it firmly. The listing skips clone size in some rows; elsewhere it reads once, few, many or a size class.

J | V | D | size | CDR3 | DNA
TRBJ2-2 | TRBV29-1 | TRBD2 | once | CSAKGSSGANTGELFF | TGCAGCGCCAAGGGATCTAGCGGGGCGAACACCGGGGAGCTGTTTTTT
TRBJ2-1 | TRBV3-1/TRBV3-2 | TRBD2 | NA | CASSQGLAGGYEQFF | TGTGCCAGCAGCCAAGGGCTAGCGGGAGGGTATGAGCAGTTCTTC
TRBJ1-6 | TRBV19 | TRBD1 | NA | CARDRPSSYNSPLHF | TGTGCCAGGGACAGGCCCAGCTCCTATAATTCACCCCTCCACTTT
TRBJ1-1 | TRBV7-2 | NA | NA | CASTLGGRNTEAFF | TGTGCCAGCACCCTGGGGGGGCGGAACACTGAAGCTTTCTTT
TRBJ2-5 | TRBV5-1 | TRBD2 | NA | CASSLGGGLAGTTQYF | TGCGCCAGCAGCTTGGGAGGCGGACTAGCGGGAACGACCCAGTACTTC
TRBJ1-2 | TRBV28 | TRBD1 | NA | CASRPGQVPYGYTF | TGTGCCAGCAGACCCGGACAGGTCCCCTATGGCTACACCTTC
TRBJ2-7 | TRBV7-8 | NA | NA | CASSFQVQYEQYF | TGTGCCAGCAGCTTTCAGGTACAATACGAGCAGTACTTC
TRBJ2-7 | TRBV7-6 | NA | NA | CASSPKGVFSYEQYF | TGTGCCAGCAGCCCCAAAGGGGTCTTCTCCTACGAGCAGTACTTC
TRBJ2-2 | TRBV5-8 | NA | NA | CASSPAGLARTGELFF | TGTGCCAGCAGCCCGGCTGGCCTAGCTAGGACCGGGGAGCTGTTTTTT
TRBJ2-1 | TRBV7-9 | TRBD1 | once | CASSSGQGGDEQFF | TGTGCCAGCAGCTCCGGACAGGGGGGGGATGAGCAGTTCTTC
TRBJ2-3 | TRBV7-2 | TRBD2 | NA | CASSYGASGGLTDTQYF | TGTGCCAGCAGCTACGGGGCTAGCGGGGGACTCACAGATACGCAGTATTTT
TRBJ2-2 | TRBV11-2 | TRBD2 | NA | CASSPGLAGAGELFF | TGTGCCAGCAGCCCGGGACTAGCGGGGGCCGGGGAGCTGTTTTTT
TRBJ1-5 | TRBV7-9 | TRBD1 | NA | CASVGTGGQPQHF | TGTGCCAGCGTGGGGACAGGGGGTCAGCCCCAGCATTTT
TRBJ2-7 | TRBV28 | TRBD1 | NA | CASTYLPGQGEQYF | TGTGCCAGCACTTATCTGCCGGGACAGGGCGAGCAGTACTTC
TRBJ2-1 | TRBV9 | NA | NA | CASSVGSWGGAYNEQFF | TGTGCCAGCAGCGTAGGAAGTTGGGGCGGGGCCTACAATGAGCAGTTCTTC
TRBJ2-3 | TRBV5-1 | NA | NA | CASSSDPGGPDTQYF | TGCGCCAGCAGCTCGGACCCAGGGGGGCCAGATACGCAGTATTTT
TRBJ1-2 | TRBV7-2 | NA | NA | CASGGSYGYTF | TGTGCCAGCGGAGGGTCCTATGGCTACACCTTC
TRBJ1-5 | TRBV12-5 | NA | few | CASAIREPQHF | TGTGCTAGTGCCATTCGGGAACCCCAGCATTTT
TRBJ1-6 | TRBV19 | NA | NA | CASQPLGQRQPLHF | TGTGCCAGCCAACCCCTCGGACAGCGACAACCCCTCCACTTT
TRBJ1-6 | TRBV28 | TRBD1 | once | CASSFSQGATYNSPLHF | TGTGCCAGCAGTTTCAGCCAGGGGGCTACCTATAATTCACCCCTCCACTTT
TRBJ2-7 | TRBV28 | NA | NA | CASRTRQEYYEQYF | TGTGCCAGCAGGACGAGACAGGAATACTACGAGCAGTACTTC
TRBJ2-1 | TRBV6-2/TRBV6-3 | NA | NA | CASSNGGFSYNEQFF | TGTGCCAGCAGCAACGGAGGCTTCTCCTACAATGAGCAGTTCTTC
TRBJ1-5 | TRBV6-6 | TRBD1 | NA | CASSSAGTGNQPQHF | TGTGCCAGCAGTTCCGCCGGGACAGGGAATCAGCCCCAGCATTTT
TRBJ1-2 | TRBV18 | NA | few | CASSPAGRYGYTF | TGTGCCAGCTCACCCGCAGGGCGCTATGGCTACACCTTC
TRBJ2-4 | TRBV6-5 | NA | NA | CASSWGSYGGKNIQYF | TGTGCCAGCAGTTGGGGGTCGTACGGGGGCAAAAACATTCAGTACTTC
TRBJ1-2 | TRBV10-2 | NA | NA | CASSESNPLGGSYGYTF | TGCGCCAGCAGTGAGTCGAACCCTTTGGGGGGGTCCTATGGCTACACCTTC
TRBJ1-2 | TRBV5-4 | TRBD1 | once | CASSLGDRGYGYTF | TGTGCCAGCAGCTTGGGAGACAGGGGCTATGGCTACACCTTC
TRBJ1-3 | TRBV7-2 | NA | NA | CASSPRASYSGNTIYF | TGTGCCAGCAGCCCGCGAGCTTCTTACTCTGGAAACACCATATATTTT
TRBJ2-1 | TRBV6-1 | TRBD2 | NA | CASSGRLAGTLEVQFF | TGTGCCAGCAGTGGTCGACTAGCGGGGACACTGGAGGTGCAGTTCTTC
TRBJ2-7 | TRBV7-9 | NA | once | CASSSYYEQYF | TGTGCCAGCAGCTCGTATTACGAGCAGTACTTC
TRBJ2-7 | TRBV18 | NA | NA | CASSPNVGGLSYEQYF | TGTGCCAGCTCACCAAATGTCGGGGGACTTTCCTACGAGCAGTACTTC
TRBJ2-7 | TRBV27 | TRBD1 | NA | CASSFRDRGAYEQYF | TGTGCCAGCAGTTTCCGGGACAGGGGGGCCTACGAGCAGTACTTC